Listed below are T cell receptor beta chains from one sample, sequenced in a study of shared clonotypes between healthy human individuals. TCRdb's copy holds only in-frame clones and misses some; the assay was immunoSEQ multiplex PCR. Among more than 900,000 clones listed, around 82% were seen once. The sequenced sample consisted of memory CD4+ T cells from PBMCs. Every receptor here comes from a man between 18 and 29 years old in good health. Some clones in this sample may be carry-over from other donors' samples. Both conserved end residues are part of each CDR3. A D gene is named only where the DNA matches it firmly. A clone size is listed for some rows: how often the clone was seen (once, few, many), or a class if it is expanded.

clone size: .; J gene: TRBJ1-5; D gene: .; V gene: TRBV5-1; CDR3 protein: CASSLAGDQPQHF; CDR3 DNA: TGCGCCAGCAGCTTGGCCGGTGATCAGCCCCAGCATTTT
clone size: .; J gene: TRBJ2-5; D gene: .; V gene: TRBV7-8; CDR3 protein: CASTLMLAPGVETQYF; CDR3 DNA: TGTGCCAGCACCCTAATGCTAGCCCCGGGGGTAGAGACCCAGTACTTC
clone size: .; J gene: TRBJ2-7; D gene: TRBD1; V gene: TRBV28; CDR3 protein: CASSPMTSGQAYEQYF; CDR3 DNA: TGTGCCAGCAGTCCGATGACCTCGGGACAGGCCTACGAGCAGTACTTC
clone size: .; J gene: TRBJ1-6; D gene: .; V gene: TRBV9; CDR3 protein: CAGSVGQSSYNSPLHF; CDR3 DNA: TGTGCCGGCAGCGTCGGACAGAGCTCCTATAATTCACCCCTCCACTTT
clone size: .; J gene: TRBJ2-3; D gene: TRBD2; V gene: TRBV18; CDR3 protein: CASSPELAERTDTQYF; CDR3 DNA: TGTGCCAGCTCACCAGAACTAGCGGAACGCACAGATACGCAGTATTTT
clone size: .; J gene: TRBJ2-3; D gene: .; V gene: TRBV4-2; CDR3 protein: CASSQVSGADTQYF; CDR3 DNA: TGTGCCAGCAGCCAAGTGAGCGGAGCAGATACGCAGTATTTT
clone size: few; J gene: TRBJ2-2; D gene: .; V gene: TRBV10-3; CDR3 protein: CAISENRGRGTGELFF; CDR3 DNA: TGTGCCATCAGTGAGAACCGGGGGCGGGGCACCGGGGAGCTGTTTTTT
clone size: .; J gene: TRBJ1-5; D gene: .; V gene: TRBV18; CDR3 protein: CASSRAETQPQHF; CDR3 DNA: TGTGCCAGCTCACGCGCAGAAACCCAGCCCCAGCATTTT
clone size: .; J gene: TRBJ1-6; D gene: .; V gene: TRBV6-6; CDR3 protein: CASSSLGTARVPLHF; CDR3 DNA: TGTGCCAGCAGCTCCCTTGGGACCGCTCGCGTCCCCCTCCACTTT
clone size: .; J gene: TRBJ2-3; D gene: .; V gene: TRBV5-1; CDR3 protein: CASSLRTPSTDTQYF; CDR3 DNA: TGCGCCAGCAGCTTGCGGACCCCTAGCACAGATACGCAGTATTTT
clone size: .; J gene: TRBJ1-5; D gene: .; V gene: TRBV5-5; CDR3 protein: CASSLGTQVNQPQHF; CDR3 DNA: TGTGCCAGCAGCCTCGGGACACAAGTCAATCAGCCCCAGCATTTT
clone size: .; J gene: TRBJ1-5; D gene: .; V gene: TRBV19; CDR3 protein: CASTWGGSNQPQHF; CDR3 DNA: TGTGCCAGTACTTGGGGGGGCAGTAATCAGCCCCAGCATTTT
clone size: .; J gene: TRBJ1-2; D gene: .; V gene: TRBV30; CDR3 protein: CAWSVGYGYTF; CDR3 DNA: TGTGCCTGGAGTGTTGGGTATGGCTACACCTTC
clone size: .; J gene: TRBJ1-1; D gene: .; V gene: TRBV28; CDR3 protein: CASSQRSPRGTEAFF; CDR3 DNA: TGTGCCAGCAGTCAAAGGTCCCCGCGGGGGACTGAAGCTTTCTTT
clone size: .; J gene: TRBJ2-2; D gene: TRBD2; V gene: TRBV7-6; CDR3 protein: CASQAPYRASGKTTGELFF; CDR3 DNA: TGTGCCAGCCAAGCCCCGTATCGGGCTAGCGGGAAGACCACCGGGGAGCTGTTTTTT
clone size: .; J gene: TRBJ2-7; D gene: TRBD2; V gene: TRBV7-2; CDR3 protein: CASSSLAGQYEQYF; CDR3 DNA: TGTGCCAGCAGCTCACTAGCGGGGCAATACGAGCAGTACTTC
clone size: .; J gene: TRBJ2-7; D gene: TRBD1; V gene: TRBV7-9; CDR3 protein: CASSLVGPGQGLEQYF; CDR3 DNA: TGTGCCAGCAGCTTAGTGGGTCCGGGACAGGGGCTGGAGCAGTACTTC
clone size: .; J gene: TRBJ2-5; D gene: TRBD1; V gene: TRBV28; CDR3 protein: CASSPRQGWSETQYF; CDR3 DNA: TGTGCCAGCAGTCCCCGACAGGGATGGTCGGAGACCCAGTACTTC
clone size: .; J gene: TRBJ1-5; D gene: TRBD1; V gene: TRBV5-1; CDR3 protein: CASSWTGEGSQPQHF; CDR3 DNA: TGCGCCAGCAGCTGGACAGGGGAAGGGAGTCAGCCCCAGCATTTT
clone size: few; J gene: TRBJ1-5; D gene: .; V gene: TRBV19; CDR3 protein: CASSEYFQPQHF; CDR3 DNA: TGTGCCAGTAGTGAGTATTTTCAGCCCCAGCATTTT
clone size: .; J gene: TRBJ2-3; D gene: .; V gene: TRBV9; CDR3 protein: CASSVAGADTQYF; CDR3 DNA: TGTGCCAGCAGCGTAGCGGGGGCAGATACGCAGTATTTT
clone size: many; J gene: TRBJ1-3; D gene: .; V gene: TRBV5-4; CDR3 protein: CASSWGHANSGNTIYF; CDR3 DNA: TGTGCCAGCAGCTGGGGACACGCAAACTCTGGAAACACCATATATTTT
clone size: few; J gene: TRBJ1-5; D gene: .; V gene: TRBV7-9; CDR3 protein: CASSPSTGPQHF; CDR3 DNA: TGTGCCAGCAGTCCTAGTACCGGGCCCCAGCATTTT
clone size: .; J gene: TRBJ2-7; D gene: .; V gene: TRBV2; CDR3 protein: CASSYGGDEQYF; CDR3 DNA: TGTGCCAGCAGTTACGGGGGAGACGAGCAGTACTTC
clone size: .; J gene: TRBJ1-2; D gene: .; V gene: TRBV5-1; CDR3 protein: CASSLASGRGQPYGYTF; CDR3 DNA: TGCGCCAGCAGCTTGGCCAGTGGTAGAGGACAGCCCTATGGCTACACCTTC
clone size: .; J gene: TRBJ2-5; D gene: .; V gene: TRBV29-1; CDR3 protein: CSVKTDSWETQYF; CDR3 DNA: TGCAGCGTTAAAACAGACTCATGGGAGACCCAGTACTTC
clone size: .; J gene: TRBJ2-6; D gene: .; V gene: TRBV28; CDR3 protein: CASSAAGQLSGANVLTF; CDR3 DNA: TGTGCCAGCAGTGCGGCGGGACAACTCTCGGGGGCCAACGTCCTGACTTTC
clone size: .; J gene: TRBJ1-5; D gene: TRBD1; V gene: TRBV6-1; CDR3 protein: CASTQKDRQSAQHF; CDR3 DNA: TGTGCCAGCACCCAAAAGGACAGGCAATCAGCCCAGCATTTT
clone size: .; J gene: TRBJ1-2; D gene: .; V gene: TRBV21-1; CDR3 protein: CASGGNRSCLCGYGYTF; CDR3 DNA: TGTGCCAGCGGCGGGAACAGAAGTTGTCTATGTGGATATGGCTACACCTTC
clone size: few; J gene: TRBJ2-7; D gene: TRBD2; V gene: TRBV7-9; CDR3 protein: CASSIAGGPSYEQYF; CDR3 DNA: TGTGCCAGCAGCATAGCGGGAGGTCCCTCCTACGAGCAGTACTTC
clone size: .; J gene: TRBJ2-1; D gene: TRBD2; V gene: TRBV14; CDR3 protein: CASSPGTSGRGNYNEQFF; CDR3 DNA: TGTGCCAGCAGCCCCGGGACTAGCGGGAGGGGTAACTACAATGAGCAGTTCTTC
clone size: .; J gene: TRBJ2-3; D gene: .; V gene: TRBV7-3; CDR3 protein: CASSLLGTDTQYF; CDR3 DNA: TGTGCCAGCAGCTTACTCGGGACAGATACGCAGTATTTT
clone size: .; J gene: TRBJ2-7; D gene: .; V gene: TRBV15; CDR3 protein: CATSRDSSSSYEQYF; CDR3 DNA: TGTGCCACCAGCAGAGACAGCTCGAGCTCCTACGAGCAGTACTTC
clone size: .; J gene: TRBJ2-5; D gene: .; V gene: TRBV2; CDR3 protein: CASSGGAVQYF; CDR3 DNA: TGTGCCAGCAGTGGTGGGGCTGTCCAGTACTTC
clone size: .; J gene: TRBJ2-5; D gene: .; V gene: TRBV9; CDR3 protein: CASSNGASYETQYF; CDR3 DNA: TGTGCCAGCAGCAACGGTGCTAGCTACGAGACCCAGTACTTC
clone size: .; J gene: TRBJ2-5; D gene: TRBD1; V gene: TRBV7-7; CDR3 protein: CASSLNRGQETQYF; CDR3 DNA: TGTGCCAGCAGCCTGAACAGGGGTCAAGAGACCCAGTACTTC
clone size: once; J gene: TRBJ2-1; D gene: TRBD2; V gene: TRBV5-4; CDR3 protein: CASSFQTSGKGRNEQFF; CDR3 DNA: TGTGCCAGCAGCTTTCAGACTAGCGGGAAAGGAAGGAATGAGCAGTTCTTC
clone size: .; J gene: TRBJ2-7; D gene: .; V gene: TRBV6-1; CDR3 protein: CASSHTEYEQYF; CDR3 DNA: TGTGCCAGCAGCCATACAGAGTACGAGCAGTACTTC
clone size: .; J gene: TRBJ1-2; D gene: .; V gene: TRBV28; CDR3 protein: CASSLPPYYGYTF; CDR3 DNA: TGTGCCAGCAGTTTACCTCCTTACTATGGCTACACCTTC